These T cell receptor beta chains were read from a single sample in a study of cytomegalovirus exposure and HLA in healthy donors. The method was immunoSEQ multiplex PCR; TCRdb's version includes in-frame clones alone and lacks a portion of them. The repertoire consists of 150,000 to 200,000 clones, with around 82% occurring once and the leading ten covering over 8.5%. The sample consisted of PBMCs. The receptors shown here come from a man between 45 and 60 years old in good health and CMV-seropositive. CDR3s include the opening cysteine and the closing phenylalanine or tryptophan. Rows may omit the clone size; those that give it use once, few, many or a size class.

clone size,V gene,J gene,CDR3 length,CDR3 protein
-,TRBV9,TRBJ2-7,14,CASSNRQGLNEQYF
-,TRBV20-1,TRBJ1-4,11,CSTTLNEKLFF
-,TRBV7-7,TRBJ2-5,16,CASSLGVAGQQETQYF
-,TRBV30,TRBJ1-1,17,CAWSVHFGTGGNTEAFF
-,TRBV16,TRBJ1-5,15,CASSRTGQGGVPQHF
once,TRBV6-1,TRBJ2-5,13,CASSEEPGETQYF
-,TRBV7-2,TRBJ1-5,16,CASSLAAGTGAQPQHF
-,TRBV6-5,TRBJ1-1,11,CATSVNTEAFF
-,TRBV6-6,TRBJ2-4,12,CASRGNGGIQYF
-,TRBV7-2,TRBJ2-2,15,CASSLAGSTVEELFF
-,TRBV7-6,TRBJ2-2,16,CASSHSTSGGAGELFF
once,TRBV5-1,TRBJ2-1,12,CASSPDRDEQFF
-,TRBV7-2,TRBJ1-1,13,CASSLGVPTEAFF
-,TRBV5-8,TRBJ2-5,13,CASSTDREETQYF
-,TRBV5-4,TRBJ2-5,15,CASSLDGTGQETQYF
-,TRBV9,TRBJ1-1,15,CASSSRGGFNTEAFF
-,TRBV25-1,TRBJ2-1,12,CASSEFVNEQFF
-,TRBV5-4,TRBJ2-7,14,CASSKTGGKGEQYF
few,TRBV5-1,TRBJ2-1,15,CASSLDSGRVNEQFF
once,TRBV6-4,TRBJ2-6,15,CASSRDRAGANVLTF
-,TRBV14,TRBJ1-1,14,CASRPRWGGTEAFF
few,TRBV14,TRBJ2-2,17,CASSQDHGRANTGELFF
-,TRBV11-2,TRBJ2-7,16,CASSLVSGRGSYEQYF
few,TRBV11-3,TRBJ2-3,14,CASSPAGFMDTQYF
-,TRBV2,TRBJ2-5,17,CASSGVSGREIQETQYF
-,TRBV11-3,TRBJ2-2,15,CASSLARGGTGELFF
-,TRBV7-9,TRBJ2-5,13,CASSFREGETQYF
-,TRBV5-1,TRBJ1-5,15,CASSPQGQGGQPQHF
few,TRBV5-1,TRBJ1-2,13,CASRPTEGDVYTF
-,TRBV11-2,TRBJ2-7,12,CASSLDLGEQYF
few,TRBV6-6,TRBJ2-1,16,CASSPRPGQGLGEQFF
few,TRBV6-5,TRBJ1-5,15,CASSYTGDSNQPQHF
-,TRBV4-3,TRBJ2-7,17,CASSQDPGQGVKDEQYF
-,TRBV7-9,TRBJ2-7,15,CSSSFGQVLSYEQYF
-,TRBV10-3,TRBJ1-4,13,CAIRGRWDEKLFF
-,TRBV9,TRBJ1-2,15,CASSVDGQGVYGYTF
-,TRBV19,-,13,CASSMSGDYEQYF
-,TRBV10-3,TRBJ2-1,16,CAISAQVAGMLNEQFF
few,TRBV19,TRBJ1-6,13,CASSNRGNSPLHF
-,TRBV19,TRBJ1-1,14,CASSSPGGNTEAFF
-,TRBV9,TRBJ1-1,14,CASSGQNKGTEAFF
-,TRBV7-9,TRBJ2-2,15,CASRPTGPNTGELFF
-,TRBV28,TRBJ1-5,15,CASSSPAGGNQPQHF
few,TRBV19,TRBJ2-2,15,CASSSPPVNTGELFF
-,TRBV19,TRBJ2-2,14,CASSALAGPGELFF
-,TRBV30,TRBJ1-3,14,CAWMAGISGTTIYF
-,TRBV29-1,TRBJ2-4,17,CSVGGGRRNRAKNIQYF
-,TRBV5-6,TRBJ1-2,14,CASSLDRGNYGYTF
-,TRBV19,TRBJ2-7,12,CASMKAYYEQYF
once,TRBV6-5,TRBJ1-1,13,CVSSWGLETEAFF
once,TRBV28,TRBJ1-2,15,CASSFLPSGGDGYTF
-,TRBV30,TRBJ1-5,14,CAWRRTGGSQPQHF
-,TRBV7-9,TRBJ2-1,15,CASSLASGRTLEQFF
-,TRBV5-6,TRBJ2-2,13,CASRQGRIGELFF
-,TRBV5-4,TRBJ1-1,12,CASSPQAGSRIF